These 30 T cell receptor beta chains came from one sample sequenced in a study of blood T cell repertoires in COVID-19. Clones were read by immunoSEQ multiplex PCR, and TCRdb kept only the in-frame ones, dropping some. Counted here are some 120,000 clones, 90% occurring once; the ten biggest clones make up 1.5% to 2%. Sequencing was done on a sample of peripheral blood. The receptor source for this set is a human donor with active COVID-19. The donor label of this sample is uncertain.

The chain recombines TRBV7-6 with TRBJ1-3; 9 bases line up with TRBD1. The CDR3 is 16 amino acids. Per germline, CDR1 SGHVS and CDR2 FNYEAQ. J was trimmed by 2 bases and V by 4 bases; bases with no gene match: 6. The CDR3 nucleotides are TGTGCCAGCAGCTCCGGGACAGGGTCGGCTGGAAACACCATATATTTT. Translating it yields CASSSGTGSAGNTIYF.

The rearrangement joins TRBV6-5 to TRBJ1-2, with TRBD1 matching over 8 bases. Losses at the gene ends were 2 bases for V and 8 bases for J; bases not matched to a gene: 4. Looked up from germline, CDR1 is MNHEY and CDR2 is SVGAGI. The CDR3 loop spans 13 amino acids. The CDR3 loop reads CASSYRTGRGYTF. Here the CDR3 DNA reads TGTGCCAGCAGTTACAGGACAGGGAGAGGCTACACCTTC.

This chain links TRBV5-5 with TRBJ1-2; no clear D gene. Trimming took 4 bases from V and 0 from J, leaving 7 bases between them. The CDR3 loop spans 13 amino acids. Germline-derived CDR1 and CDR2 are SGHKS and YYEKEE (reference sequence). For the CDR3, the DNA is TGTGCCAGCAGCGCAGGTTCTAACTATGGCTACACCTTC. It translates to CASSAGSNYGYTF. The full variable domain, its missing parts supplied by reference TRBV5-5 and TRBJ1-2, is DAGVTQSPTHLIKTRGQQVTLRCSPISGHKSVSWYQQVLGQGPQFIFQYYEKEERGRGNFPDRFSARQFPNYSSELNVNALLLGDSALYLCASSAGSNYGYTFGSGTRLTVV.

This clone was counted a few times. The rearrangement joins TRBV19 to TRBJ2-1; 12 nucleotides match TRBD1. V shed 5 bases and J 7 bases; nucleotides not matched to a gene: 9. The CDR3 runs 16 residues. Germline V gene sequence: CDR1 LNHDA, CDR2 SQIVND (reference sequence). The chain's CDR3 is CASSRTGTGGLNEQFF. The DNA for the CDR3 is TGTGCCAGTAGTCGTACCGGGACAGGGGGCTTGAATGAGCAGTTCTTC.

The CDR3 coding sequence is TGCGCCAGCAGCCAAGATTCTAACAGGGTAGAGACCCAGTACTTC. It translates to CASSQDSNRVETQYF. The genes are TRBV4-3 and TRBJ2-5; D is perhaps TRBD1 (6 bases). CDR3 length: 15 amino acids. Looked up from germline, CDR1 is LGHNA and CDR2 is YSLEER. The V and J ends lost 0 bases and 4 bases respectively, with 12 bases between them.

This clone was seen once. The gene calls are TRBV11-3 and TRBJ2-3; TRBD1 matches 7 bases. The J segment lost 2 bases and the V segment lost 1 base, leaving 6 bases of the junction unmatched. The CDR3 totals 16 residues. The germline V gene has CDR1 SGHNT and CDR2 YENEEA. CDR3 sequence: CASSLVWDRYTDTQYF. CDR3 in DNA: TGTGCCAGCAGCTTAGTTTGGGACAGATACACAGATACGCAGTATTTT.

The V call is TRBV4-2, the J call TRBJ1-3; perhaps TRBD1 as D (6 bases). The CDR3 covers 15 residues. V shed 5 bases and J shed 0 bases, with 11 bases lying between them. Germline V gene data show CDR1 as LGHNA and CDR2 as YNFKEQ. CDR3 sequence: CASSVRDNSGNTIYF. CDR3 nucleotide sequence: TGTGCCAGCAGCGTCCGGGACAACTCTGGAAACACCATATATTTT.

The V and J genes are TRBV6-2 or TRBV6-3 and TRBJ2-5; TRBD1 is a possible D gene (6 bases). The CDR3 covers 16 residues. V lost 0 bases to trimming and J lost 5 bases, with 16 bases between them. The V gene's germline CDR1 is MNHEY and CDR2 SVGEGT. Here the CDR3 reads CASSYSRGALPETQYF. The CDR3 coding sequence is TGTGCCAGCAGTTACTCCAGGGGTGCCCTCCCGGAGACCCAGTACTTC.

This clone occurred a few times. The chain uses TRBV4-1 and TRBJ1-2; no firm D call. Germline CDR1 and CDR2: MGHRA and YSYEKL. This CDR3 contains 15 residues. V shed 7 bases and J shed 4 bases, with 19 bases lying between them. CDR3: CASKPASPRGYGYTF. The CDR3 bases are TGCGCCAGCAAGCCAGCCTCCCCCCGGGGCTATGGCTACACCTTC.

This chain links TRBV6-5 with TRBJ2-7; tentatively, D is TRBD1 (5 bases). The CDR3 consists of 15 residues. V was clipped by 5 bases and J by 4 bases, with 18 bases between them. CDR1 is MNHEY and CDR2 is SVGAGI in the germline V gene. This CDR3 is CASSRMMQGRYEQYF. CDR3 coding DNA: TGTGCCAGCAGTCGAATGATGCAGGGTCGGTACGAGCAGTACTTC.

The chain recombines TRBV28 with TRBJ1-6; D ambiguous. V lost 4 bases and J lost 8, with 15 bases in between. The CDR3 runs to 15 residues. CDR1 is MDHEN and CDR2 is SYDVKM in the germline V gene. CDR3 bases: TGTGCCAGCAGTTCCACCGGGATCGACGATTCACCCCTCCACTTT. The encoded protein is CASSSTGIDDSPLHF.

CDR3 amino acids: CASSLMTGGPDTQYF. The CDR3 bases are TGTGCCAGCAGCCTCATGACAGGGGGCCCTGATACGCAGTATTTT. This chain connects TRBV14 to TRBJ2-3; 10 positions agree with TRBD1. CDR3 length: 15 residues. The germline V gene encodes CDR1 SGHDN and CDR2 FVKESK. V trimming: 4 bases; J trimming: 6 bases; junction bases outside the gene matches: 7. Based on the CDR3 plus reference TRBV14 and TRBJ2-3, the full variable domain is EAGVTQFPSHSVIEKGQTVTLRCDPISGHDNLYWYRRVMGKEIKFLLHFVKESKQDESGMPNNRFLAERTGGTYSTLKVQPAELEDSGVYFCASSLMTGGPDTQYFGPGTRLTVL.

The chain recombines TRBV4-3 with TRBJ2-3; 7 nucleotides match TRBD2. The CDR3 is 15 residues long. Germline V CDR1 and CDR2: LGHNA, YSLEER. J was trimmed by 1 base and V by 2 bases; bases with no gene match: 3. The chain's CDR3 is CASSQSGAGTDTQYF. CDR3 sequence (DNA): TGCGCCAGCAGCCAAAGCGGGGCCGGCACAGATACGCAGTATTTT.

The chain employs TRBV5-1 and TRBJ1-2; D is undetermined. V gave up 0 bases and J gave up 5 bases, with 11 bases separating them. The germline CDR1 and CDR2 sequences are SGHRS and YFSETQ. The CDR3 runs to 14 residues. CDR3: CASSLAPEGYGYTF. CDR3 in DNA: TGCGCCAGCAGCTTGGCCCCAGAGGGATATGGCTACACCTTC.

This clone was recorded once. The chain carries TRBV5-4 and TRBJ2-2; D is possibly TRBD2 (5 bases). Germline V CDR1 and CDR2: SGHNT, YYREEE (reference sequence). With 3 bases removed from V and 7 bases from J, the gap between germline ends came to 22 bases. The CDR3 has 17 amino acids. Written as DNA, the CDR3 is TGTGCCAGCAGCTCCGGACGGGATCGGGGAAGGGACGGGGAGCTGTTTTTT. Residues: CASSSGRDRGRDGELFF. Looking up the rest from reference TRBV5-4 and TRBJ2-2 gives the full variable domain: ETGVTQSPTHLIKTRGQQVTLRCSSQSGHNTVSWYQQALGQGPQFIFQYYREEENGRGNFPPRFSGLQFPNYSSELNVNALELDDSALYLCASSSGRDRGRDGELFFGEGSRLTVL.

The chain couples TRBV4-3 to TRBJ1-3; possible D gene TRBD1, 5 bases. V lost 0 bases, J lost 2 bases, and 20 bases lay in between. Germline V gene data show CDR1 as LGHNA and CDR2 as YSLEER. The CDR3 totals 19 residues. The CDR3 spells CASSQDLIRAGMTGNTIYF. CDR3 bases: TGCGCCAGCAGCCAAGATTTAATAAGGGCAGGGATGACTGGAAACACCATATATTTT.

This rearrangement joins TRBV5-1 to TRBJ1-1, with D maybe TRBD1 (5 bases). This CDR3 is built from 16 residues. Trimming took off 2 bases at V and 0 bases at J, with 14 bases between the two ends. Germline loops: CDR1 SGHRS, CDR2 YFSETQ. The CDR3: CASSLSMPGMNTEAFF. The CDR3 coding sequence is TGCGCCAGCAGCTTATCGATGCCAGGGATGAACACTGAAGCTTTCTTT.

The chain employs TRBV7-9 and TRBJ2-5; D perhaps matches TRBD1 (6 bases). CDR3 length equals 15 residues. V was trimmed by 4 bases and J by 5 bases, leaving 17 bases between them. The germline V gene encodes CDR1 SEHNR and CDR2 FQNEAQ (reference sequence). The CDR3 coding sequence is TGTGCCAGCAGCTCACAGGGCCTGAGGAAGGAGACCCAGTACTTC. Translated: CASSSQGLRKETQYF. Full variable domain (missing parts from reference TRBV7-9 and TRBJ2-5): DTGVSQNPRHKITKRGQNVTFRCDPISEHNRLYWYRQTLGQGPEFLTYFQNEAQLEKSRLLSDRFSAERPKGSFSTLEIQRTEQGDSAMYLCASSSQGLRKETQYFGPGTRLLVL.

The chain links TRBV28 to TRBJ2-1; TRBD1 is a possible D gene (5 bases). The CDR3 length is 13 residues. Germline CDR1 is MDHEN and CDR2 is SYDVKM. The ends were cut back, 1 base at V and 13 bases at J, with 14 bases in the middle. The CDR3 loop is CASSLYGALSQFF. CDR3 nucleotides: TGTGCCAGCAGTTTATATGGGGCTCTCAGCCAGTTCTTC.

This chain links TRBV28 with TRBJ2-3; maybe TRBD2 (7 bases). The CDR3 covers 15 residues. Germline assignment: CDR1 MDHEN and CDR2 SYDVKM. V lost 6 bases and J 5 bases, leaving 18 bases between the germline ends. This CDR3 is CASSLTGGGQDTQYF. The CDR3 DNA follows: TGTGCCAGCAGCCTTACTGGGGGGGGGCAAGATACGCAGTATTTT. The full variable domain, in which reference TRBV28 and TRBJ2-3 provide the parts outside the CDR3, is DVKVTQSSRYLVKRTGEKVFLECVQDMDHENMFWYRQDPGLGLRLIYFSYDVKMKEKGDIPEGYSVSREKKERFSLILESASTNQTSMYLCASSLTGGGQDTQYFGPGTRLTVL.

The chain is built from TRBV19 and TRBJ1-1, with D possibly matching TRBD1 (6 bases). Deletions cut 6 bases from V and 1 base from J, with 15 bases between. Germline lookup yields CDR1 LNHDA and CDR2 SQIVND (reference sequence). This CDR3 is 15 amino acids long. The CDR3 DNA follows: TGTGCCAGTAGGGCAAAGGGACAACAGAACACTGAAGCTTTCTTT. Translated, it gives CASRAKGQQNTEAFF.

This sequence joins TRBV27 and TRBJ2-7; D unclear. The ends were cut back, 6 bases at V and 4 bases at J, with 13 bases in the middle. Per germline, CDR1 MNHEY and CDR2 SMNVEV (reference sequence). This CDR3 is built from 13 residues. CDR3 DNA sequence: TGTGCCAGCAGCTCTCTGAACAGTTACGAGCAGTACTTC. Residues: CASSSLNSYEQYF.

The chain links TRBV20-1 to TRBJ1-2, with D perhaps TRBD1 (5 bases). CDR3 size: 11 residues. The V gene's germline CDR1 is DFQATT and CDR2 SNEGSKA (reference sequence). Trimming shortened V by 2 bases and J by 10 bases, and 11 bases separated the two germline ends. The CDR3 spells CSARSDTHYTF. The CDR3 DNA reads TGCAGTGCTAGATCGGACACTCACTACACCTTC.

The V gene is TRBV18, the J gene TRBJ2-1; a weak D match, TRBD1 (5 bases). The V gene lost 0 bases and the J gene lost 3 bases, with 9 bases spanning the gap. Germline lookup yields CDR1 KGHSH and CDR2 LQKENI. The CDR3 consists of 15 residues. The CDR3 is CASSPPAQGYNEQFF. As DNA, the CDR3 is TGTGCCAGCTCACCACCGGCCCAGGGCTACAATGAGCAGTTCTTC.

This clone has a single count. At one of its ends the junction is not consistent with the germline gene, which may arise from a read error. The chain uses TRBV2 and TRBJ2-3; 11 bases fit TRBD2. Germline values: CDR1 SNHLY, CDR2 FYNNEI. The length of the CDR3 is 18 residues. The CDR3 bases are TGTGCCAGCAGTGTATGGCTAGCGGGGGGCTCAGGCACTGATACGCAGTATTTT. It is translated as CASSVWLAGGSGTDTQYF.

V gene TRBV2 combines with J gene TRBJ2-5, with 7 bases aligning to TRBD1. CDR1 and CDR2 from the germline V gene are SNHLY and FYNNEI. The V segment lost 8 bases and the J segment 1 base; nucleotides outside the gene matches: 7. This CDR3 spans 14 amino acids. This CDR3 reads CASQRDSFQETQYF. The CDR3 coding sequence is TGTGCCAGCCAGAGGGACAGCTTCCAAGAGACCCAGTACTTC.

This clone was observed once. This sequence joins TRBV6-5 and TRBJ1-2; 10 nucleotides agree with TRBD1. Trimming at V came to 3 bases and at J to 7 bases, leaving 5 bases not matched to a gene. This CDR3 comprises 14 residues. Germline lookup yields CDR1 MNHEY and CDR2 SVGAGI. The CDR3 is CASSYSGQGVGYTF. DNA of the CDR3: TGTGCCAGCAGTTATAGCGGACAGGGGGTTGGCTACACCTTC.

The sample holds one count of this clone. The rearrangement links TRBV6-2 or TRBV6-3 to TRBJ1-3; D gene unclear. Germline CDR1 reads MNHEY; CDR2 reads SVGEGT. The CDR3 sequence is 12 residues long. Trimming took 4 bases from V and 11 from J, leaving 12 bases between them. CDR3 DNA sequence: TGTGCCAGCAGTTCGAGCGTCGTACCCATATATTTT. It specifies CASSSSVVPIYF.

The chain carries TRBV7-6 and TRBJ2-1; D ambiguous. V lost 6 bases, J lost 6 bases, and 6 bases lay in between. Germline V CDR1 and CDR2: SGHVS, FNYEAQ. The CDR3 has 11 amino acids. This CDR3 reads CASSFGNEQFF. CDR3 bases: TGTGCCAGCAGTTTCGGCAATGAGCAGTTCTTC.

The chain recombines TRBV14 with TRBJ2-5, with D possibly TRBD2 on 5 matching bases. Germline loops: CDR1 SGHDN, CDR2 FVKESK. The CDR3 runs 16 residues. The ends were cut back, 2 bases at V and 0 bases at J, with 13 bases in the middle. This CDR3 is CASSQRFYGDQETQYF. DNA for the CDR3: TGTGCCAGCAGCCAACGGTTCTACGGGGACCAAGAGACCCAGTACTTC.